What follows are 26 T cell receptor beta chains derived from one specimen sequenced in a study of regulatory T cells in long-lasting Graves disease. Time point in this sample: persistent/refractory GD, antithyroid drugs over 5 years with positive TRAb. RNA isolated from PBMCs was used to make the TCR library. Library construction for TCR beta used iRepertoire HTBI primers and Arm-PCR of CDR3 regions. TCRdb itself ran the multiplex PCR reads through MiXCR, one entry per CDR3 protein. The sample consists of 500,000 to 700,000 distinct CDR3 sequences, approximately 29% of them appearing once. Sequences were derived from peripheral blood mononuclear cells (PBMCs), sampled when the disease was refractory, from a patient treated with antithyroid drugs. The receptors here all came from a female donor with Graves disease.

This chain links TRBV18 with TRBJ1-6; D might be TRBD1 (5 bases). Per germline, CDR1 KGHSH and CDR2 LQKENI. The V end was cut by 3 bases, the J end by 10 bases, with 13 bases between. The CDR3 is 14 amino acids. Here the CDR3 reads CASSPGRESSPLHF. Written as DNA, the CDR3 is TGTGCCAGCTCACCGGGCAGGGAATCCTCACCCCTCCACTTT.

This clonotype was picked up many times. V and J are TRBV28 and TRBJ1-4, with D maybe TRBD1 (5 bases). From germline, CDR1 is MDHEN and CDR2 SYDVKM. V lost 5 bases and J lost 0, with 10 bases in between. This CDR3 is 15 amino acids long. The CDR3 reads CASSGDLATNEKLFF. CDR3 coding DNA: TGTGCCAGCAGTGGGGACCTTGCAACTAATGAAAAACTGTTTTTT.

This clonotype was seen repeatedly, ten times or more. This chain connects TRBV2 to TRBJ2-2; D possibly uses TRBD1 or TRBD2 (5 bases each). Germline-derived CDR1 and CDR2 are SNHLY and FYNNEI. The germline V and J ends were trimmed by 6 bases and 0 bases, with 8 bases remaining between them. There are 14 residues in the CDR3. CDR3 DNA sequence: TGTGCCAGCAGGGGGGTTACGAACACCGGGGAGCTGTTTTTT. Protein sequence: CASRGVTNTGELFF.

The V call is TRBV29-1, the J call TRBJ1-1, with D perhaps matching TRBD1 (6 bases). Germline loops: CDR1 SQVTM, CDR2 ANQGSEA. CDR3 size: 14 residues. Trimming shortened V by 7 bases and J by 4 bases, and 19 bases separated the two germline ends. This CDR3 reads CSARATGEGTEAFF. The CDR3 DNA follows: TGCAGCGCCCGGGCGACAGGCGAGGGCACTGAAGCTTTCTTT. Variable domain in full (rest from reference TRBV29-1 and TRBJ1-1): SAVISQKPSRDICQRGTSLTIQCQVDSQVTMMFWYRQQPGQSLTLIATANQGSEATYESGFVIDKFPISRPNLTFSTLTVSNMSPEDSSIYLCSARATGEGTEAFFGQGTRLTVV.

The J gene is TRBJ2-3, the V gene TRBV28; D is perhaps TRBD1 or TRBD2 (5 bases each). CDR3 length: 15 residues. Germline V gene sequence: CDR1 MDHEN, CDR2 SYDVKM. Deletions cut 6 bases from V and 0 bases from J, with 13 bases between. CDR3 in amino acids: CASRAGTQSTDTQYF. CDR3 nucleotides: TGTGCCAGCAGAGCCGGGACCCAGAGCACAGATACGCAGTATTTT. The full variable domain, completed using reference TRBV28 and TRBJ2-3, is DVKVTQSSRYLVKRTGEKVFLECVQDMDHENMFWYRQDPGLGLRLIYFSYDVKMKEKGDIPEGYSVSREKKERFSLILESASTNQTSMYLCASRAGTQSTDTQYFGPGTRLTVL.

This clonotype was counted a few times. This chain links TRBV19 with TRBJ1-1, with a weak D call TRBD1 (6 bases). Per germline, CDR1 LNHDA and CDR2 SQIVND (reference sequence). The CDR3 extends over 13 amino acids. V lost 9 bases and J lost 4, with 15 bases in between. CDR3 nucleotide sequence: TGTGCCAGCAGCTCCAGGGGACTCACTGAAGCTTTCTTT. Translation: CASSSRGLTEAFF.

This chain links TRBV7-9 with TRBJ2-7; either TRBD1 or TRBD2 may supply D (5 bases each). The germline gives CDR1 SEHNR, CDR2 FQNEAQ (reference sequence). The V end was cut by 5 bases, the J end by 5 bases, with 19 bases between. The CDR3 consists of 15 residues. The CDR3 protein is CASSPVARGANEQYF. Here the CDR3 DNA reads TGTGCCAGCAGCCCAGTGGCTCGGGGCGCGAACGAGCAGTACTTC.

This clonotype has just one count. The genes are TRBV7-9 and TRBJ2-2, with D possibly being TRBD2 (5 bases). This CDR3 contains 15 residues. The germline V and J ends were trimmed by 5 bases and 0 bases, with 10 bases remaining between them. CDR1 is SEHNR, CDR2 FQNEAQ, per germline (reference sequence). The DNA of the CDR3 is TGTGCCAGCAGCCCGGAGGCTACGAACACCGGGGAGCTGTTTTTT. Its protein is CASSPEATNTGELFF.

V gene TRBV6-5 combines with J gene TRBJ1-5, with 11 bases identical to TRBD1. The CDR3 is made up of 17 amino acids. The V and J ends lost 2 bases and 6 bases, in that order; junction bases with no gene match: 9. Per germline, CDR1 MNHEY and CDR2 SVGAGI. The CDR3 loop reads CASSYTGQGAGFQPQHF. CDR3 DNA sequence: TGTGCCAGCAGTTACACCGGACAGGGGGCGGGTTTTCAGCCCCAGCATTTT.

This clonotype came up many times. V gene TRBV28 combines with J gene TRBJ1-1, with D unclear. Germline CDR1 and CDR2: MDHEN and SYDVKM. CDR3 length equals 12 residues. V lost 7 bases, J lost 0 bases, and 6 bases lay in between. The CDR3 DNA is TGTGCCAGCAACATAATGAACACTGAAGCTTTCTTT. As protein: CASNIMNTEAFF.

This sequence joins TRBV7-2 and TRBJ2-5; possible D gene TRBD2, 8 bases. The CDR3 is made up of 16 amino acids. V was clipped by 1 base and J by 2 bases, with 14 bases between them. CDR1 is SGHTA and CDR2 is FQGNSA in the germline V gene. The CDR3 DNA reads as TGTGCCAGCAGCTTAGAGGGGGCTAGCGGGCAAGAGACCCAGTACTTC. This encodes CASSLEGASGQETQYF.

The chain links TRBV30 to TRBJ2-2; D unclear. The CDR3 totals 12 residues. The V and J ends lost 2 bases and 6 bases respectively, with 7 bases between them. Germline loops: CDR1 GTSNPN, CDR2 SVGIG (reference sequence). The CDR3 loop reads CAWSIGSGELFF. CDR3 DNA sequence: TGTGCCTGGAGTATCGGTTCCGGGGAGCTGTTTTTT.

The rearrangement links TRBV6-2 or TRBV6-3 to TRBJ1-6; the D gene is possibly TRBD1 (5 bases). This CDR3 is built from 15 residues. Germline CDR1 MNHEY, CDR2 SVGEGT. Deletions cut 0 bases from V and 7 bases from J, with 10 bases between. CDR3 loop: CASSYSRGVNSPLHF. The CDR3 DNA reads TGTGCCAGCAGTTACTCGAGAGGGGTCAATTCACCCCTCCACTTT.

This clonotype was observed a handful of times. The chain recombines TRBV7-9 with TRBJ1-1, with D tentatively TRBD1 (6 bases). Trimming stripped 5 bases from V and 1 base from J, with 17 bases between. CDR3 length: 16 amino acids. The germline V gene has CDR1 SEHNR and CDR2 FQNEAQ (reference sequence). The CDR3 here is CASSPAGGKENTEAFF. The DNA for the CDR3 is TGTGCCAGCAGCCCTGCCGGGGGCAAGGAGAACACTGAAGCTTTCTTT. Full variable domain (outside the CDR3, taken from reference TRBV7-9 and TRBJ1-1): DTGVSQNPRHKITKRGQNVTFRCDPISEHNRLYWYRQTLGQGPEFLTYFQNEAQLEKSRLLSDRFSAERPKGSFSTLEIQRTEQGDSAMYLCASSPAGGKENTEAFFGQGTRLTVV.

The chain joins TRBV15 to TRBJ2-7, with 12 positions matching TRBD2. Trimming cost V 0 bases and J 3 bases; bases outside gene matches: 0. The CDR3 spans 15 residues. The germline V gene has CDR1 LNHNV and CDR2 YYDKDF (reference sequence). CDR3 in DNA: TGTGCCACCAGCAGAGAACTAGCGGGAGGCTACGAGCAGTACTTC. Protein product: CATSRELAGGYEQYF.

This clonotype has more than one count but fewer than ten. The chain uses TRBV6-1 and TRBJ2-7; perhaps TRBD2 as D (6 bases). Germline V gene data show CDR1 as MNHNS and CDR2 as SASEGT. Between the trimmed V and J ends, which lost 8 bases and 2 bases, there was a span of 16 bases. CDR3 length: 14 amino acids. The CDR3: CASGWGVGAYEQYF. The CDR3 coding sequence is TGTGCCAGCGGATGGGGGGTAGGTGCCTACGAGCAGTACTTC.

This clonotype showed up many times. The rearrangement links TRBV20-1 to TRBJ2-5; TRBD2 matches at 9 bases. The CDR3 spans 14 residues. CDR1 DFQATT and CDR2 SNEGSKA come from the germline V gene (reference sequence). Trimming cost V 2 bases and J 4 bases; bases outside gene matches: 5. CDR3 protein: CSARPLLAGETQYF. Here the CDR3 DNA reads TGCAGTGCTAGACCCCTACTAGCGGGAGAGACCCAGTACTTC.

This sequence joins TRBV11-2 and TRBJ2-7; a possible D gene is TRBD2 (6 bases). The CDR3 spans 18 residues. V was clipped by 1 base and J by 0 bases, with 19 bases between them. Germline CDR1 is SGHAT and CDR2 is FQNNGV. The CDR3 loop is CASSLVRGRGVSSYEQYF. The CDR3 nucleotides read TGTGCCAGCAGCTTAGTAAGGGGCCGCGGGGTTAGCTCCTACGAGCAGTACTTC. Drawing the rest from reference TRBV11-2 and TRBJ2-7, the complete variable domain is EAGVAQSPRYKIIEKRQSVAFWCNPISGHATLYWYQQILGQGPKLLIQFQNNGVVDDSQLPKDRFSAERLKGVDSTLKIQPAKLEDSAVYLCASSLVRGRGVSSYEQYFGPGTRLTVT.

Ten or more counts support this clonotype. This chain uses TRBV28 with TRBJ1-2; D ambiguous. V shed 5 bases and J shed 2 bases, with 15 bases lying between them. Germline loops: CDR1 MDHEN, CDR2 SYDVKM. The CDR3 runs to 15 residues. The CDR3 coding sequence is TGTGCCAGCAGTCCCCCGGTGGAGGGAAACTATGGCTACACCTTC. This codes for CASSPPVEGNYGYTF.

The chain links TRBV20-1 to TRBJ1-5, with D possibly being TRBD1 (5 bases). Germline lookup yields CDR1 DFQATT and CDR2 SNEGSKA (reference sequence). The CDR3 sequence is 13 residues long. V dropped 6 bases and J dropped 1 base, with 10 bases sitting between them. The CDR3: CSAGGGSNQPQHF. The CDR3 nucleotides read TGCAGTGCCGGGGGGGGAAGCAATCAGCCCCAGCATTTT.

This clonotype has a count of ten or more. The rearrangement uses TRBV7-2 and TRBJ1-2; D possibly corresponds to TRBD1 (6 bases). Per germline, CDR1 SGHTA and CDR2 FQGNSA. V gave up 5 bases and J gave up 4 bases, with 17 bases separating them. The CDR3 totals 15 residues. CDR3 sequence (DNA): TGTGCCAGCAGCCCACAACAGGGCCTCAGCTATGGCTACACCTTC. Translation: CASSPQQGLSYGYTF.

This chain uses TRBV2 with TRBJ2-2; D tentatively fits TRBD1 or TRBD2 (6 bases each). The CDR3 is 17 amino acids. Germline values: CDR1 SNHLY, CDR2 FYNNEI. Trimming removed 5 bases from V and 3 bases from J, with 19 bases in between. The CDR3 reads CASSNEPGAAYTGELFF. CDR3 in DNA: TGTGCCAGCAGTAACGAGCCGGGGGCGGCGTACACCGGGGAGCTGTTTTTT.

With regard to this clonotype: With a much larger clone just one base away, this may be a read error. This sequence joins TRBV20-1 and TRBJ1-1; 7 bases align to TRBD1. Germline assignment: CDR1 DFQATT and CDR2 SNEGSKA (reference sequence). Trimming at V came to 4 bases and at J to 4 bases, leaving 3 bases not matched to a gene. This CDR3 contains 12 residues. Here the CDR3 reads CSAKTGPTEAFF. CDR3 DNA: TGCAGTGCTAAGACAGGGCCCACTGAAGCTTTCTTT.

The chain employs TRBV3-1 and TRBJ2-7; D remains ambiguous. This CDR3 is built from 12 residues. V gave up 5 bases and J gave up 4 bases, with 9 bases separating them. CDR1 is LGHDT and CDR2 is YNNKEL in the germline V gene (reference sequence). The CDR3 sequence is CASSTIDYEQYF. In DNA, the CDR3 is TGTGCCAGCAGCACCATAGATTACGAGCAGTACTTC.

This clonotype was seen more than once but under ten times. V and J are TRBV6-2 or TRBV6-3 and TRBJ1-6, with 9 bases that match TRBD1. The J segment lost 6 bases and the V segment lost 1 base, leaving 4 bases of the junction unmatched. This CDR3 has 16 amino acids. Per germline, CDR1 MNHEY and CDR2 SVGEGT. The CDR3 sequence: CASSYLQGASNSPLHF. In DNA, the CDR3 is TGTGCCAGCAGTTACTTACAGGGGGCGAGTAATTCACCCCTCCACTTT.

The chain has TRBV6-1 and TRBJ2-5; D is perhaps TRBD2 (6 bases). Germline V gives CDR1 MNHNS, CDR2 SASEGT. Between the trimmed V and J ends, which lost 6 bases and 5 bases, there was a span of 13 bases. The CDR3 contains 13 residues. The CDR3 spells CASRDGGLETQYF. The DNA for the CDR3 is TGTGCCAGCAGAGATGGAGGGCTGGAGACCCAGTACTTC.